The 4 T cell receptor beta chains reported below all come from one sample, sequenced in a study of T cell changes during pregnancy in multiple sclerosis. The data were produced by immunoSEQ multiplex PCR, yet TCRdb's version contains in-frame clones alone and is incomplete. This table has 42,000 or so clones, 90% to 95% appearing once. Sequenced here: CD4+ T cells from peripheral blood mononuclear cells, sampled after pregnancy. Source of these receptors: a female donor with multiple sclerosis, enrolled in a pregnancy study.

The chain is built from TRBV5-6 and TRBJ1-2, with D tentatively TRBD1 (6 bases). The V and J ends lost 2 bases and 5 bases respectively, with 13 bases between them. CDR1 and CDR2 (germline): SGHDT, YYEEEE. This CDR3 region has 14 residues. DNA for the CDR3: TGTGCCAGCAGCTTATCAGGGGTGGAATATGGCTACACCTTC. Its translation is CASSLSGVEYGYTF.

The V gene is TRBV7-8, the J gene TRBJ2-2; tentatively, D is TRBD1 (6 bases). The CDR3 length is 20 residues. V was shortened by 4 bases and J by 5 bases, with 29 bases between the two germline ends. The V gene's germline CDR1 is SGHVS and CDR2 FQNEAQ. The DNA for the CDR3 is TGTGCCAGCAGCTACGACAGGTGGATCCGTGGCCGTTTAGGAACCGGGGAGCTGTTTTTT. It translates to CASSYDRWIRGRLGTGELFF.

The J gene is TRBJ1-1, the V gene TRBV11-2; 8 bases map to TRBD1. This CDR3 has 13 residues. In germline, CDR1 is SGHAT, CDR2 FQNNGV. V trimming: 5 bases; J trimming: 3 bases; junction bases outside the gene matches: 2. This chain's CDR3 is CASSEDRDTEAFF. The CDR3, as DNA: TGTGCCAGCAGCGAGGACAGGGACACTGAAGCTTTCTTT.

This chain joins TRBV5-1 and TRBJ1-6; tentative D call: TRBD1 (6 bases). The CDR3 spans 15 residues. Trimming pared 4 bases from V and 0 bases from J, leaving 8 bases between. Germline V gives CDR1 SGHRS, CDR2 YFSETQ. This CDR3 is CASSRTVSYNSPLHF. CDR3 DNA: TGCGCCAGCAGCAGGACAGTCTCCTATAATTCACCCCTCCACTTT.